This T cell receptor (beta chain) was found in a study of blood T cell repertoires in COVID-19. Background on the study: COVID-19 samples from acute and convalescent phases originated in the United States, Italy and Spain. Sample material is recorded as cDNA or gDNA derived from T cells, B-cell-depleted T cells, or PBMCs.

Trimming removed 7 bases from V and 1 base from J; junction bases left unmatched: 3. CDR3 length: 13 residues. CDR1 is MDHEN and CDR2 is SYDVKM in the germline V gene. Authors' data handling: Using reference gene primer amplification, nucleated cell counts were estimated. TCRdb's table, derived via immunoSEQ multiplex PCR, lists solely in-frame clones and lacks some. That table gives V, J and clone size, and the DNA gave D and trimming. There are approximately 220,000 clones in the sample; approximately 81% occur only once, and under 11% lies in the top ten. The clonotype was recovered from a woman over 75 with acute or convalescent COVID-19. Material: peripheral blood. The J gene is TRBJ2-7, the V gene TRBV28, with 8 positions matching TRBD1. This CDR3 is CASTTGGSYEQYF. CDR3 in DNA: TGTGCCAGCACCACAGGGGGGTCCTACGAGCAGTACTTC.